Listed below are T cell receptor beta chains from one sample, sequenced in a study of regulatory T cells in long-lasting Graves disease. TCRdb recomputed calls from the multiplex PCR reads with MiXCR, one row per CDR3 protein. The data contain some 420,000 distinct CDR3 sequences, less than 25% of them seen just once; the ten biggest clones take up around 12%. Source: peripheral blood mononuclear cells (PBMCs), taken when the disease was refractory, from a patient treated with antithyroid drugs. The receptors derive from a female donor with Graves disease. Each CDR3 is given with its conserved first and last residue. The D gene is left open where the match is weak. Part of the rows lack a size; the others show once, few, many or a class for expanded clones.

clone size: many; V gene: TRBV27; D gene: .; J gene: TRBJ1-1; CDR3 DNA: TGTGCCAGCAGTTTTACTTCGGGCACTGAAGCTTTCTTT; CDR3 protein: CASSFTSGTEAFF
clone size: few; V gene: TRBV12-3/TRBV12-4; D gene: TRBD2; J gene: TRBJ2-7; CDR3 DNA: TGTGCCAGCAGTCCCTTTGGGAGGGCATACAACGAGCAGTACTTC; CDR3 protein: CASSPFGRAYNEQYF
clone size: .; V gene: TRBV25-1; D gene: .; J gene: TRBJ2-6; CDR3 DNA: TGTGCCAGCAGTGAAGAGTCTGGGGCCAACGTCCTGACTTTC; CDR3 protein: CASSEESGANVLTF
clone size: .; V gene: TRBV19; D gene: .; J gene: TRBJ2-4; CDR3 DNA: TGTGCCAGTAGTATAGATCTCACAGGGTCACGGATTCAGTACTTC; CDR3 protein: CASSIDLTGSRIQYF
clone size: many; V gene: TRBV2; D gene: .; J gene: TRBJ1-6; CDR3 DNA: TGTGCCAGCAGTCGGACAGATAATTCACCCCTCCACTTT; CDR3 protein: CASSRTDNSPLHF
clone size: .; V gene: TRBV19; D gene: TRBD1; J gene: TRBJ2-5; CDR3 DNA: TGTGCCAGTAGCCCGGGACAGGGGGTACAAGAGACCCAGTACTTC; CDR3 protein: CASSPGQGVQETQYF
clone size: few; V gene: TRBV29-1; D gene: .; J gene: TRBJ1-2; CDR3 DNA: TGCAGCGTTGGGACAGAGCTTCCCATAGCTAACTATGGCTACACCTTC; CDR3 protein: CSVGTELPIANYGYTF
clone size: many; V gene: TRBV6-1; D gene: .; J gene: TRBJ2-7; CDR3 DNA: TGTGCCAGCAGTGGGGACGGTGGGTCCTACGAGCAGTACTTC; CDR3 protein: CASSGDGGSYEQYF
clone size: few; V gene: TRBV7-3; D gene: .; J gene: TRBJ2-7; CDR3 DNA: TGTGCCAGCAGCCTGAGCGGGTCGAGACTCGACGAGCAGTACTTC; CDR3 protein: CASSLSGSRLDEQYF
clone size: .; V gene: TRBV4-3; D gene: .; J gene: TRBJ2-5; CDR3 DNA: TGCGCCAGCAGCCAAGGGAACAGCGTAATGAGAGAGACCCAGTACTTC; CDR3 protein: CASSQGNSVMRETQYF
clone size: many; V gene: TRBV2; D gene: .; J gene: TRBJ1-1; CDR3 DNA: TGTGCCAGCAGTGGTAACTTGAACACTGAAGCTTTCTTT; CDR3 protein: CASSGNLNTEAFF
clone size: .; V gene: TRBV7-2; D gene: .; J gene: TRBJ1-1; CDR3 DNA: TGTGCCAGCAGCTTAGAGGGCACCTTGAACACTGAAGCTTTCTTT; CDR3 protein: CASSLEGTLNTEAFF
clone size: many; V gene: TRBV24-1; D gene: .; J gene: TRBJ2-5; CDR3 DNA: TGTGCCACCAGTAAAAAACAGGAGCCACTGTACCAAGAGACCCAGTACTTC; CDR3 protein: CATSKKQEPLYQETQYF
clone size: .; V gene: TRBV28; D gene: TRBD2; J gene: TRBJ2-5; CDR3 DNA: TGTGCCAGCGTAGACCCCACCGGGACTAGCGGAGAGACCCAGTACTTC; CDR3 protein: CASVDPTGTSGETQYF
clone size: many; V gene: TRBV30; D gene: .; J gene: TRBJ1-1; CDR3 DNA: TGTGCCTGGAGTCCCTTAGCCACTGAAGCTTTCTTT; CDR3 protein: CAWSPLATEAFF
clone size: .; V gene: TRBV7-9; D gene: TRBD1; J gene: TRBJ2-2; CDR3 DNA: TGTGCCAGCAGCCAGGGCCTGGACAGGGTGTCCGGGGAGCTGTTTTTT; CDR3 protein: CASSQGLDRVSGELFF
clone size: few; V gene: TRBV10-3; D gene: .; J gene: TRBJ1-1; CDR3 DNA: TGTGCCATCAGTGAATTGACGGACCCCACTGAAGCTTTCTTT; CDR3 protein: CAISELTDPTEAFF
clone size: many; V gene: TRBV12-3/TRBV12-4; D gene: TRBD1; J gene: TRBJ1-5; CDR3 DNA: TGTGCCAGCAGTTATACAGGGGTATCAAGTCAGCCCCAGCATTTT; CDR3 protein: CASSYTGVSSQPQHF
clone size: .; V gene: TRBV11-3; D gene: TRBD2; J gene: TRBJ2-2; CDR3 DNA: TGTGCCAGCAGCGGACTAGCGGGAATTACCGGGGAGCTGTTTTTT; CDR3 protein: CASSGLAGITGELFF
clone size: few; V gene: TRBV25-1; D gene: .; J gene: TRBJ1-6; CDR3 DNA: TGTGCCAGCAGCACGGGCCTCCTCAAGGGTACTGCACCCCTCCACTTT; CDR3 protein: CASSTGLLKGTAPLHF
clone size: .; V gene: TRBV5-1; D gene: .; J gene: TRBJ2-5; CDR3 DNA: TGCGCCAGCAGCTTGGGACTGCGCAGGCAGGAGACCCAGTACTTC; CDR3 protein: CASSLGLRRQETQYF
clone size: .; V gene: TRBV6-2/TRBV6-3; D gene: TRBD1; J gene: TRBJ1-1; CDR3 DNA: TGTGCCAGCAGGGAGGGACAGGGAGACCCTGAAGCTTTCTTT; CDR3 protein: CASREGQGDPEAFF
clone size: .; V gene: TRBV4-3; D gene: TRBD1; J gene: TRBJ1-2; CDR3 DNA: TGCGCCAGCAGCCAAGATCGGCCAGGGGGCTATGGCTACACCTTC; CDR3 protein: CASSQDRPGGYGYTF
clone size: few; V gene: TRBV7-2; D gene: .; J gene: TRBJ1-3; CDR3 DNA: TGTGCCAGCAGCTTACTACCCTTCGGCGGAAACACCATATATTTT; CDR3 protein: CASSLLPFGGNTIYF
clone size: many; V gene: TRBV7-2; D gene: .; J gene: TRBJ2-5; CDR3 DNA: TGTGCCAGCAGCTTAGCGCTTCGGGCAGAAGAGACCCAGTACTTC; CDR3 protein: CASSLALRAEETQYF
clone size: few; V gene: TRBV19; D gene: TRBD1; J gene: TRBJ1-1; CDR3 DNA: TGTGCCAGTAGTAAGGGACAGGGGAACACTGAAGCTTTCTTT; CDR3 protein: CASSKGQGNTEAFF
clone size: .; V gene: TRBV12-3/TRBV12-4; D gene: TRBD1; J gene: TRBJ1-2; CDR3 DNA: TGTGCCAGCAGGGGACAGGGGGCTGGGGGCTACACCTTC; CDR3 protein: CASRGQGAGGYTF
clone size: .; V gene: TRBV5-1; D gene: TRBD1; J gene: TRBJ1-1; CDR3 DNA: TGCGCCAGCAGCTTCACAGGGGATGGGACTGAAGCTTTCTTT; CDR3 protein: CASSFTGDGTEAFF
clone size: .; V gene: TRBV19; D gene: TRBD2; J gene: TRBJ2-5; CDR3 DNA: TGTGCCAGTACCCCCGGCCCATGGCGCGGGAGATCTGAGACCCAGTACTTC; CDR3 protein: CASTPGPWRGRSETQYF
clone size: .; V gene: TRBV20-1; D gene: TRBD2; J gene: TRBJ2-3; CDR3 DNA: TGCAGTGCTTTAAGCCGGACTAGCGGGAAAACAGATACGCAGTATTTT; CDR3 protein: CSALSRTSGKTDTQYF
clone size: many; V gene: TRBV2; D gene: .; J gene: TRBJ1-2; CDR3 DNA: TGTGCCAGCAACTATGGCTACACCTTC; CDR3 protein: CASNYGYTF
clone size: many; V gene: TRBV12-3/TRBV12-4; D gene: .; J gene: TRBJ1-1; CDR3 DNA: TGTGCCAGCAGTGAAAGACGGCCCCTCACTGAAGCTTTCTTT; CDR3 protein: CASSERRPLTEAFF
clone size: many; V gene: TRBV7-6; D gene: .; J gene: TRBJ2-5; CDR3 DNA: TGTGCCAGTGTAGGGGGGTACGGGACCCAGTACTTC; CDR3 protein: CASVGGYGTQYF
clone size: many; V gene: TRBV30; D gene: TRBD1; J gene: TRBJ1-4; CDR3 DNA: TGTGCCTGGAGTTATACAGGGGTCGGTGAAAAACTGTTTTTT; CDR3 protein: CAWSYTGVGEKLFF
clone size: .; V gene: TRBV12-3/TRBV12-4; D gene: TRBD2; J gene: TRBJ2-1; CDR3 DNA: TGTGCCAGCAGTTTACTGGGGGGGGGAGGGGTCTCCTACAATGAGCAGTTCTTC; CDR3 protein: CASSLLGGGGVSYNEQFF
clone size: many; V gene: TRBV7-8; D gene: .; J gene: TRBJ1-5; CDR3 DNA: TGTGCCAGCAGCTCAGCAACAGGGTACCAGCCCCAGCATTTT; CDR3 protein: CASSSATGYQPQHF
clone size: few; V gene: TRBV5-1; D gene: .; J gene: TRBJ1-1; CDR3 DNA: TGCGCCAGCAGCTTGGAGGGAGCTTCGGACACTGAAGCTTTCTTT; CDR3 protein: CASSLEGASDTEAFF